This T cell receptor beta chain was sequenced for a study of blood T cell repertoires in COVID-19. Study summary: The study drew acute and convalescent COVID-19 samples from the United States, Italy and Spain. PBMCs, B-cell-depleted T cells, or T cells were the source of the cDNA or gDNA that made up the material.

Source study methods: Reference gene primer amplification gave nucleated cell count estimates. Data came from immunoSEQ multiplex PCR; TCRdb stores just in-frame clones and leaves some out. The V and J calls and the clone size are those of that table, but D and trimming were determined from the DNA. Of approximately 60,000 clones listed, approximately 93% are singletons. Looked up from germline, CDR1 is SGDLS and CDR2 is YYNGEE. The CDR3 runs to 15 residues. The V gene end was trimmed by 4 bases and the J gene end by 6 bases; junction bases not matched to a gene: 8. V gene TRBV9 combines with J gene TRBJ2-2; 8 nucleotides agree with TRBD2. This TCR came from a man in his 70s with active COVID-19. Sequenced input: peripheral blood. CDR3 coding DNA: TGTGCCAGCAGCCCCGGGACTAGGCCCGCCGGGGAGCTGTTTTTT. As protein: CASSPGTRPAGELFF.